There are many counts of the clone carrying this T cell receptor (beta chain). Its cognate antigen is unknown. The data originate from a study of T-cell reconstitution after alpha-beta-depleted transplantation in children. General study points: High day-60 TCRbeta diversity in some patients came from surviving recipient T cells and thymic progenitors. About two months after transplant, alpha-beta T cells reportedly came from several hundred expanded graft clones. T-cell counts and diversity were attributed mostly to newly produced T cells one year after transplant.

The CDR3 extends over 15 amino acids. Trimming shortened V by 8 bases and J by 3 bases, and 17 bases separated the two germline ends. Per the germline V gene, CDR1 is SNHLY and CDR2 is FYNNEI. During its preparation, the TCRbeta library received unique molecular identifiers. TCRdb reanalysed the PCR reads using MiXCR and keeps one entry per CDR3 protein. Among more than 85,000 distinct CDR3 sequences listed, under 9% were seen once. The chain carries TRBV2 and TRBJ2-1; unclear D gene. The specimen was PBMCs, collected before TCRalphabeta/CD19-depleted stem cell transplant. The source is a boy younger than 10 with acute lymphoblastic leukemia, due to receive a stem cell transplant. CDR3 loop: CASQFAGPNYNEQFF. CDR3 sequence (DNA): TGTGCCAGCCAATTCGCCGGGCCAAACTACAATGAGCAGTTCTTC.